This T cell receptor beta chain came from a study of blood T cells in healthy people across ages (dated by TCRdb to the mid-2010s). Notes on the research overall: Template switching captured roughly one uniquely barcoded TCR beta cDNA molecule per two T cells in model experiments. Donors of different ages were randomly distributed across sequencing lanes to avoid experimental bias. Using the same blood draw, the study looked at two additional independent replicas of 1 million unique cDNA reads for two donors, one aged 18 to 30 and the other aged 80 or older. To track age-related changes in TCR beta repertoire diversity, the study relied on deep sequencing normalized with unique cDNA molecular identifiers. Four age groups were formed from the donors: young (average 16 years), middle-aged (around 39), aged (under 70) and long-lived (82). General findings and caveats noted by the study authors: Total diversity estimates from one million sequenced T cells were considered lower bounds and underestimates. Observed TCR beta diversity per million T cells fell roughly linearly with age, and a significant reduction was already apparent by age roughly 40. Since profiling was done on bulk unsorted PBMCs, naive and antigen-experienced compartments could not be conclusively compared. Compared with the aged group, the long-lived group had more naive CD4+ T cells, fewer expanded clones and increased TCR diversity, a pattern suggesting age selection. The CMV infection status of donors was not known, potentially confounding age-related changes in expanded clonotypes. The percentage of naive T cells measured by flow cytometry correlated strongly with observed TCR beta diversity.

As regards this clonotype: This clone's antigen is unknown. No base-level quality is on record; no much larger clone is a single base apart.

Systemically healthy Caucasian individuals from Russia, 35 to 50 in total and aged about 6 to 100 years, were included as donors. Approximately 9.3 milliliters of peripheral blood were drawn from each donor into EDTA-treated Vacutainer tubes. Ficoll-Paque density-gradient centrifugation was used to isolate PBMCs, with at least 6.5 million per sample. Trizol reagent was used to extract total RNA from the PBMCs, yielding at least 6 micrograms per sample. The percentages of naive CD45RAhigh/CD27high T cells were determined by flow cytometry on a PBMC aliquot from every donor. Libraries were made using 5' RACE. Sequencing was carried out with an Illumina HiSeq 2500. A second PCR of about 6 to 11 cycles was performed with a sample-barcoded 5' primer and a J-beta primer mix. A template-switch 5' adaptor carrying 12 random nucleotides introduced a unique molecular identifier onto each TCR beta cDNA molecule. At least 2.5 million CDR3-containing paired-end reads were obtained from each sample. The Mint cDNA synthesis kit, primed by a TRBC-specific oligonucleotide, was used to synthesize first-strand cDNA from all RNA. Following uracil-DNA glycosylase treatment, all cDNA underwent a first 18-cycle PCR with the universal primers M1SS and BC2_uni_R. Per the authors' processing: For normalization, 1 million high-quality reads were randomly selected from each sample, with every read carrying a distinct molecular identifier. Reads sharing molecular identifiers were discarded rather than binned into consensus sequences. MiTCR, set to a Q25 quality threshold and the strictest error-elimination algorithm, was used for CDR3 identification, clonotype clustering and error correction. A nonparametric unseen species model with Euler transformation was used to estimate a lower bound on total TCR beta diversity. Clones were called with MiXCR by TCRdb after fastp trimmed the public reads at Q25, and only in-frame beta chains were retained. Under each unique CDR3 protein, matching rows form one entry showing the most common genes and DNA. The V and J calls and clone size are TCRdb's, not the authors'. In all, the sample holds around 800,000 distinct CDR3 sequences, and 50% to 65% of those were seen once. Around 41% of the sample belongs to the ten largest clones.

CDR1 and CDR2 are read off the germline V gene as MNHEY and SVGAGI. The germline ends are 18 bases apart after V is trimmed by 8 bases and J by 4 bases. Its CDR3 holds 16 amino acids, cysteine through phenylalanine. Just CDR3 DNA is preserved here, 48 bases in frame from base 1. The specimen was blood. This sequence was found in an elderly man in good health. The rearranged segments are TRBV6-5 and TRBJ1-6; TRBD1 is a weak D gene call, 5 bases matching. CDR3 loop: CASGLGGDGYNSPLHF. In nucleotide form, the sequence is TGTGCCAGCGGTCTCGGCGGGGACGGATATAATTCACCCCTCCACTTT.